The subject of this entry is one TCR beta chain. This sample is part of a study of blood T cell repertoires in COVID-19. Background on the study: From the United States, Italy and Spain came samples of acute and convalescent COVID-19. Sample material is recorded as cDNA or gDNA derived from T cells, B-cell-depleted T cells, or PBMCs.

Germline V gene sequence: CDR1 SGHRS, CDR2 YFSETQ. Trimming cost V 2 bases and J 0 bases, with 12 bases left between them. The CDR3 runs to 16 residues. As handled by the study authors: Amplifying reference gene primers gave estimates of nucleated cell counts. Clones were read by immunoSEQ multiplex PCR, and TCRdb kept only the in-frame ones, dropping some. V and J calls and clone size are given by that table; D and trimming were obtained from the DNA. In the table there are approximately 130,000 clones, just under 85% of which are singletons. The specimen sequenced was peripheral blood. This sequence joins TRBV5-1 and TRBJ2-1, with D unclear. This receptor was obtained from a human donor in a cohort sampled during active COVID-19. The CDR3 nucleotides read TGCGCCAGCAGCTTTAAACTCCCAACCTCCTACAATGAGCAGTTCTTC. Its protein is CASSFKLPTSYNEQFF.